This TCR beta chain was found in a study of Ad26.COV2.S vaccination and SARS-CoV-2 variants. Notes on the study in general: After vaccination, substantial breadth of spike-specific CD8+ and CD4+ responses was reported. The placebo group had lower spike-specific TCR breadth than the vaccine recipients did.

For this clone: What it recognizes is unknown.

The treatment: roughly 18 received Ad26.COV2.S at low or high dose, single or two shots; 5 received placebo; per-sample allocation not given. Vaccine and placebo recipients were sampled on day 63 after the first injection. Profiled with immunoSEQ multiplex PCR; TCRdb holds only in-frame clones, not every one. The profile shows roughly 450,000 clones, roughly 90% of them singletons. Specimen: peripheral blood, collected in a trial of Ad26.COV2.S vaccine versus placebo. This sequence was found in a person aged 18-60 years who received the Ad26.COV2.S COVID-19 vaccine or a placebo.

The CDR3 reads CASSYSASGEAYEQYF. The CDR3 nucleotides read TGTGCCAGCAGTTACTCGGCTAGCGGGGAGGCCTACGAGCAGTACTTC. The V gene is TRBV6-5, the J gene TRBJ2-7; TRBD2 aligns across 9 bases. The V gene's germline CDR1 is MNHEY and CDR2 SVGAGI. The CDR3 is 16 amino acids. Trimming at V came to 0 bases and at J to 2 bases, leaving 5 bases not matched to a gene.